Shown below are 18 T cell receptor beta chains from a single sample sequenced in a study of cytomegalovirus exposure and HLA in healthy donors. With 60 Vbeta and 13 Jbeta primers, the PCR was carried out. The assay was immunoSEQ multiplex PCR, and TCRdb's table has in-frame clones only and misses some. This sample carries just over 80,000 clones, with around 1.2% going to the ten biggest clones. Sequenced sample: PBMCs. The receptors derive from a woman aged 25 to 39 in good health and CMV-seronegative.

The DNA for the CDR3 is TGTGCCAGCAGCTTAAATTCGGCGGGAGTCTTGGCAGATACGCAGTATTTT. Its protein product is CASSLNSAGVLADTQYF. This chain uses TRBV11-2 with TRBJ2-3; 7 bases are shared with TRBD2. Germline trimming cut 2 bases from V and 4 bases from J; bases unmatched to any gene: 12. The germline V gene has CDR1 SGHAT and CDR2 FQNNGV. CDR3 length: 17 amino acids.

CDR3 nucleotide sequence: TGTGCCAGCAGCCAAGATTGGGAGCCCGGAGATGGCTACACCTTC. Encoded protein: CASSQDWEPGDGYTF. The chain is built from TRBV4-2 and TRBJ1-2; no firm D call. Germline V lookup: CDR1 LGHNA, CDR2 YNFKEQ. Trimming removed 0 bases from V and 6 bases from J, with 14 bases in between. The CDR3 has 15 residues.

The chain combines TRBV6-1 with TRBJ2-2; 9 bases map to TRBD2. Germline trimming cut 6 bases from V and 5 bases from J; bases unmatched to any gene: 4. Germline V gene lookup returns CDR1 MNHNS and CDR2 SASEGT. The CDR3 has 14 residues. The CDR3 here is CASSDLAGTGELFF. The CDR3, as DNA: TGTGCCAGCAGCGACCTAGCGGGGACCGGGGAGCTGTTTTTT.

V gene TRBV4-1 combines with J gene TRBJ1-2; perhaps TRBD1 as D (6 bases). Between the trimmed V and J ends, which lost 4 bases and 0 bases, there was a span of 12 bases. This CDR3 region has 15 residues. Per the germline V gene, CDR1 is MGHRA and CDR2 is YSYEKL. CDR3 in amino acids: CASSPGHPSNYGYTF. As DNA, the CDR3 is TGCGCCAGCAGCCCGGGACATCCGTCTAACTATGGCTACACCTTC.

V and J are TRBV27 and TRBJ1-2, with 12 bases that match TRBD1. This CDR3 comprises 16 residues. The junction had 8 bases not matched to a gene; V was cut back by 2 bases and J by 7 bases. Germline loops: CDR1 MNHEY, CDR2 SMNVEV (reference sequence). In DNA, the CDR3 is TGTGCCAGCAGTTTAGAGGGACAGGGGGCTGTTAGTGGCTACACCTTC. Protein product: CASSLEGQGAVSGYTF.

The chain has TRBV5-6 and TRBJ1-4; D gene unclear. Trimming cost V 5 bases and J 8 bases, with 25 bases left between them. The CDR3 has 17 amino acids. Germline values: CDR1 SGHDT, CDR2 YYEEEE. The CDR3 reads CASSRGTSNDRGEKLFF. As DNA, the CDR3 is TGTGCCAGCAGTCGGGGAACCTCTAACGACCGCGGCGAAAAACTGTTTTTT.

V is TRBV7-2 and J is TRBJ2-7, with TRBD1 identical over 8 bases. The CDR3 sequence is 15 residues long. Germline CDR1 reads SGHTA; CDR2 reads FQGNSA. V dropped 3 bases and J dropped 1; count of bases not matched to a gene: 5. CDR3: CASSLGDRRSYEQYF. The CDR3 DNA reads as TGTGCCAGCAGCTTGGGGGACAGGCGATCCTACGAGCAGTACTTC. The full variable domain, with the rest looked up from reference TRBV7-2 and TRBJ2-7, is GAGVSQSPSNKVTEKGKDVELRCDPISGHTALYWYRQSLGQGLEFLIYFQGNSAPDKSGLPSDRFSAERTGGSVSTLTIQRTQQEDSAVYLCASSLGDRRSYEQYFGPGTRLTVT.

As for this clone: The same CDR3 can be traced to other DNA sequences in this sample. This CDR3 is CASSYSTGAGELFF. Here the CDR3 DNA reads TGTGCCAGCAGTTACTCAACAGGGGCCGGGGAGCTGTTTTTT. The chain has TRBV6-5 and TRBJ2-2; 7 nucleotides align to TRBD1. V lost 0 bases, J lost 6 bases, and 1 base stayed unmatched. Germline CDR1 reads MNHEY; CDR2 reads SVGAGI. The CDR3 has 14 residues.

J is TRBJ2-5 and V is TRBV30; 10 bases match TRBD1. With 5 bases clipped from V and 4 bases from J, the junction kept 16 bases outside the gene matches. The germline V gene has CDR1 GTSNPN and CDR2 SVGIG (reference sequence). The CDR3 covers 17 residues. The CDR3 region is CAWFWGTGARNRETQYF. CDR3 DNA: TGTGCCTGGTTTTGGGGGACAGGGGCGAGGAACCGAGAGACCCAGTACTTC.

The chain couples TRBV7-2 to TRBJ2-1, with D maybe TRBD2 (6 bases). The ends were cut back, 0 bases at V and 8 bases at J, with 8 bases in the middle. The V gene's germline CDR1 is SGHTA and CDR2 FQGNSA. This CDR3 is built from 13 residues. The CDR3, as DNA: TGTGCCAGCAGCTTAGCCCCGGGGGATGAGCAGTTCTTC. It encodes CASSLAPGDEQFF. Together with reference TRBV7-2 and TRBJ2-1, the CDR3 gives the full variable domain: GAGVSQSPSNKVTEKGKDVELRCDPISGHTALYWYRQSLGQGLEFLIYFQGNSAPDKSGLPSDRFSAERTGGSVSTLTIQRTQQEDSAVYLCASSLAPGDEQFFGPGTRLTVL.

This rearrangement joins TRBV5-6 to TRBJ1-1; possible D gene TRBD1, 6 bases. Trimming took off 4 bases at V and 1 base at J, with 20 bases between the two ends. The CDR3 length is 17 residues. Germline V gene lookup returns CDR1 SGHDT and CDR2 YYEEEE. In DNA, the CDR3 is TGTGCCAGCAGCCCGCCCCCCCCGTACAGGGCGAACACTGAAGCTTTCTTT. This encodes CASSPPPPYRANTEAFF.

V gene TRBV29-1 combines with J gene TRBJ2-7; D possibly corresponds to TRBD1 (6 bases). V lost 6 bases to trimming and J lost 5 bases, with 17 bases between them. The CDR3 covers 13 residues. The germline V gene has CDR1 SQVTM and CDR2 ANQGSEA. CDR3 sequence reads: CSVGVAGEHEQYF. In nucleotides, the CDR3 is TGCAGCGTCGGCGTGGCAGGGGAGCACGAGCAGTACTTC.

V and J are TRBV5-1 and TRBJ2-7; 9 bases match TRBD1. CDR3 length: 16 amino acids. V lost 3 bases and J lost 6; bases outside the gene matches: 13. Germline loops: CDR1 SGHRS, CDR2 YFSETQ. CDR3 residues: CASSWTPVGQGAEQYF. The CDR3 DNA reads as TGCGCCAGCAGCTGGACCCCGGTGGGACAGGGAGCCGAGCAGTACTTC.

CDR3 amino acids: CASSRLAEGETQYF. The CDR3 nucleotides read TGTGCCAGCAGCCGACTAGCGGAAGGGGAGACCCAGTACTTC. The genes are TRBV28 and TRBJ2-5; 9 positions match TRBD2. The CDR3 consists of 14 residues. V gave up 6 bases and J gave up 5 bases; unmatched junction bases: 7. Germline values: CDR1 MDHEN, CDR2 SYDVKM.

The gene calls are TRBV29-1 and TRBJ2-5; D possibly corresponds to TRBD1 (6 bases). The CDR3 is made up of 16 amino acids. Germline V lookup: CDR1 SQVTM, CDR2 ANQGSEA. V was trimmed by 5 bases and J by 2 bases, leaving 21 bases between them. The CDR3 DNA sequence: TGCAGCGTTCGGGGTATGCCAGGGGTCGCACAAGAGACCCAGTACTTC. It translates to CSVRGMPGVAQETQYF. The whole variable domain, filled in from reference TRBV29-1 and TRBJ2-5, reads SAVISQKPSRDICQRGTSLTIQCQVDSQVTMMFWYRQQPGQSLTLIATANQGSEATYESGFVIDKFPISRPNLTFSTLTVSNMSPEDSSIYLCSVRGMPGVAQETQYFGPGTRLLVL.

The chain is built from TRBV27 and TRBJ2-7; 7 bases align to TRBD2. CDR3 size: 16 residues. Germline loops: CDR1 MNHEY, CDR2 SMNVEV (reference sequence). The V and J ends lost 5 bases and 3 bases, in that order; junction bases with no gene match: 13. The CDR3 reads CASSALVGGSNYEQYF. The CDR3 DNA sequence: TGTGCCAGCAGTGCCCTGGTTGGCGGGAGTAACTACGAGCAGTACTTC.

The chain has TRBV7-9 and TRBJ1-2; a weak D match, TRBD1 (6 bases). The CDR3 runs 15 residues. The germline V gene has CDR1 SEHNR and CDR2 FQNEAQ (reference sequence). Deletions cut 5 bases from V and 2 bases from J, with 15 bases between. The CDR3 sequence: CASSLSAGANYGYTF. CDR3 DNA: TGTGCCAGCAGCCTTTCCGCGGGGGCCAACTATGGCTACACCTTC. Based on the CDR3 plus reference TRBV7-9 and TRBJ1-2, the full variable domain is DTGVSQNPRHKITKRGQNVTFRCDPISEHNRLYWYRQTLGQGPEFLTYFQNEAQLEKSRLLSDRFSAERPKGSFSTLEIQRTEQGDSAMYLCASSLSAGANYGYTFGSGTRLTVV.

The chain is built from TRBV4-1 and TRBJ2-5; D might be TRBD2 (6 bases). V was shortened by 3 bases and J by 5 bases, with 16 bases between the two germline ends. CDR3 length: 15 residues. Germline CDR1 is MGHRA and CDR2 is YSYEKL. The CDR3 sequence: CASSHIRGSGETQYF. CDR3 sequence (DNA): TGCGCCAGCAGCCATATTAGAGGGAGCGGGGAGACCCAGTACTTC.